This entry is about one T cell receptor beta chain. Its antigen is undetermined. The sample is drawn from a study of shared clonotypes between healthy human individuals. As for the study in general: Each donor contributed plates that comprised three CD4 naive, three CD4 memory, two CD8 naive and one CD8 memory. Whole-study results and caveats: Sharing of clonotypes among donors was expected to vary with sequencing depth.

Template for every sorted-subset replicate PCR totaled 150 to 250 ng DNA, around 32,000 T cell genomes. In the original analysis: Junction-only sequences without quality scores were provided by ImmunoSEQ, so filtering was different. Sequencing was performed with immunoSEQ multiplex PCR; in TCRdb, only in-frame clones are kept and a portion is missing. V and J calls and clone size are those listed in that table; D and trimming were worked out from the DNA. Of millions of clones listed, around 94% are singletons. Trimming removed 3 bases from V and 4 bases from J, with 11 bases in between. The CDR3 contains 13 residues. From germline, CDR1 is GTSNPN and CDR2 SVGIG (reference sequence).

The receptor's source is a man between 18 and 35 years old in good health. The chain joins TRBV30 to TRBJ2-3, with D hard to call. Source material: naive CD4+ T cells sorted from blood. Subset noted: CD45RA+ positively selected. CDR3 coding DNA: TGTGCCTGGAGGGCCGGACGGTCAGATACGCAGTATTTT. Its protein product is CAWRAGRSDTQYF.